These T cell receptor beta chains were read from a single sample in a study of cytomegalovirus exposure and HLA in healthy donors. Assay used: immunoSEQ multiplex PCR; TCRdb lists only in-frame clones, some missing. The sample comprises 180,000 or so clones, 77% of which are singletons, and about 1.5% rests with the top ten. Material for sequencing was PBMCs. Receptors were obtained from a man aged 18 to 35 in good health and CMV-seronegative. Each CDR3 is given with its conserved first and last residue. The order of the fields is CDR3 length, J gene, V gene, clone size, D gene, CDR3 protein, CDR3 DNA. D genes are given only for firm matches. Clone sizes are given selectively: once, few, many, or a class where the clone is expanded.

17,TRBJ2-3,TRBV25-1,NA,TRBD1,CASSESGTGGPADTQYF,TGTGCCAGCAGTGAAAGTGGGACAGGGGGTCCCGCAGATACGCAGTATTTT
15,TRBJ1-3,TRBV5-5,NA,NA,CASSFRPGSGNTIYF,TGTGCCAGCAGTTTTCGACCGGGCTCTGGAAACACCATATATTTT
15,TRBJ1-1,TRBV19,NA,TRBD1,CASSFGQVRNTEAFF,TGTGCCAGTAGTTTCGGACAGGTTCGGAACACTGAAGCTTTCTTT
13,TRBJ1-1,TRBV30,NA,NA,CAWSVSGFTEAFF,TGTGCCTGGAGTGTATCGGGGTTCACTGAAGCTTTCTTT
16,TRBJ2-3,TRBV6-5,NA,NA,CASSYSGQGFEDTQYF,TGTGCCAGCAGTTACTCCGGCCAGGGGTTTGAAGATACGCAGTATTTT
16,TRBJ2-1,TRBV2,many,TRBD1,CASSEALPTGVNEQFF,TGTGCCAGCAGTGAAGCGCTTCCGACAGGGGTGAATGAGCAGTTCTTC
15,TRBJ1-4,TRBV11-2,once,TRBD1,CASSSDRLANEKLFF,TGTGCCAGCAGCTCGGACAGGTTGGCTAATGAAAAACTGTTTTTT
15,TRBJ2-7,TRBV5-1,once,NA,CASSLSYQSSYEQYF,TGCGCCAGCAGCTTGTCGTACCAATCCTCCTACGAGCAGTACTTC
15,TRBJ1-5,TRBV5-3,NA,TRBD1,CARSGGTAYNQPQHF,TGTGCCAGAAGCGGCGGGACAGCGTACAATCAGCCCCAGCATTTT
15,TRBJ2-7,TRBV18,NA,TRBD1,CASSNTGTGTYEQYF,TGTGCCAGCTCAAACACCGGGACAGGGACGTACGAGCAGTACTTC
16,TRBJ2-7,TRBV13,few,TRBD1,CASSPPGQGHTYEQYF,TGTGCCAGCAGCCCCCCGGGACAGGGCCACACCTACGAGCAGTACTTC
14,TRBJ2-5,TRBV5-1,NA,TRBD1,CASTLLQGQETQYF,TGCGCCAGCACCTTATTACAGGGGCAAGAGACCCAGTACTTC
13,TRBJ2-1,TRBV7-9,few,NA,CASSYRRGNEQFF,TGTGCCAGCAGCTACCGGAGGGGCAATGAGCAGTTCTTC
14,TRBJ2-5,TRBV4-2,NA,TRBD2,CASSQPGGGETQYF,TGTGCCAGCAGCCAACCCGGCGGGGGGGAGACCCAGTACTTC
15,TRBJ1-4,TRBV6-1,NA,TRBD1,CASSERDRGNEKLFF,TGTGCCAGCAGTGAAAGAGACAGGGGAAATGAAAAACTGTTTTTT
13,TRBJ2-7,TRBV6-5,few,NA,CASTRGTTYEQYF,TGTGCCAGCACGCGGGGAACCACCTACGAGCAGTACTTC
14,TRBJ2-5,TRBV2,NA,TRBD2,CASRSAGGQETQYF,TGTGCCAGCAGGTCAGCGGGGGGGCAAGAGACCCAGTACTTC
14,TRBJ1-1,TRBV7-2,once,NA,CASSRSRVNTEAFF,TGTGCCAGCAGCCGGAGCAGAGTTAACACTGAAGCTTTCTTT
14,TRBJ1-2,TRBV19,NA,NA,CASSIAPGLYGYTF,TGTGCCAGTAGTATAGCCCCAGGACTCTATGGCTACACCTTC